This T cell receptor (beta chain) was identified during a study of blood T cell repertoires in COVID-19. The CDR3 is made up of 16 amino acids. Germline CDR1 SGHRS, CDR2 YFSETQ. Losses at the gene ends were 4 bases for V and 2 bases for J; bases not matched to a gene: 8. How the authors handled the data: Cell counts per sample came from amplifying reference gene primers. Clones were sequenced by immunoSEQ multiplex PCR, and TCRdb holds only the in-frame ones, with some missing. Clonal size and the V and J genes are those of that table, whereas D and trimming came from the DNA. The sample comprises over 110,000 clones, about 89% of which are singletons, and 10% to 12% rests with the top ten.

This rearrangement joins TRBV5-1 to TRBJ1-1; 10 bases line up with TRBD1. Input material: PBMCs or T cells enriched from blood (not recorded which). The TCR comes from a man in his sixties who had recovered from COVID-19. The chain's CDR3 is CASSSGQGGLNTEAFF. Written as DNA, the CDR3 is TGCGCCAGCAGCAGTGGACAGGGGGGGTTAAACACTGAAGCTTTCTTT.